By share, the clone carrying this TCR delta chain ranks as medium-sized (0.01 to 0.1%). After removal of 3 bases from V and 1 base from J, the junction contained 5 bases not matched to a gene. The CDR3 has 15 amino acids. Germline CDR1 GEAIGNYY, CDR2 EKD. This sample was included in a study of gamma-delta T cells after stem cell transplantation. TCRdb re-called clones from the RT-PCR reads using CATT. The sample includes 9,000 to 13,000 delta-chain clones, 1.3% seen only once; the top ten take 10%. The chain links TRDV2 to TRDJ1, with 9 bases fitting TRDD3. This sequence was found in a human donor. It is not recorded whose cells these are; they may come from a transplant donor. The material sequenced was gamma-delta T cells. In nucleotides, the CDR3 is TGTGCCTGTGACTTCCTGGGGGATGGCACCGATAAACTCATCTTT. This sequence encodes CACDFLGDGTDKLIF.